These T cell receptor beta chains were read from a single sample in a study of beta chain features in type 1 diabetes. Generated by immunoSEQ multiplex PCR, the TCRdb table keeps only in-frame clones and is missing some. In the table there are roughly 300,000 clones, approximately 15% of which are singletons. Sequenced input: central memory CD4+ T cells from blood. The receptors shown here come from a man younger than 45 in good health. Both conserved end residues are part of each CDR3. A D gene is named only where the DNA matches it firmly. Size is omitted from some rows. Given values are once, few, many or a class for expanded clones.

d_call j_call clone_size v_call cdr3_aa cdr3_nt
TRBD1 TRBJ2-2 . TRBV27 CASSLQGTALNTGELFF TGTGCCAGCAGTTTACAGGGGACAGCCCTTAACACCGGGGAGCTGTTTTTT
. TRBJ1-3 . TRBV7-9 CAGAPGTGSSGNTIYF TGTGCCGGCGCCCCGGGCACAGGAAGCTCTGGAAACACCATATATTTT
. TRBJ2-2 . TRBV5-1 CASSLVVGAGELFF TGCGCCAGCAGCTTGGTGGTAGGGGCCGGGGAGCTGTTTTTT
. TRBJ1-2 many TRBV10-3 CAISASYPGAGYTF TGTGCCATCAGTGCGTCGTATCCCGGGGCTGGCTACACCTTC
. TRBJ1-1 . TRBV2 CASNELLTGIFEAFF TGTGCCAGCAATGAACTCCTGACAGGTATATTTGAAGCTTTCTTT
. TRBJ1-2 . TRBV19 CASSIAHYGYTF TGTGCCAGTAGTATAGCCCACTATGGCTACACCTTC
TRBD2 TRBJ2-1 few TRBV4-3 CASSQDILAANEQFF TGCGCCAGCAGCCAAGATATACTAGCGGCCAATGAGCAGTTCTTC
TRBD1 TRBJ2-2 . TRBV2 CASTGTGITGELFF TGTGCCAGCACCGGGACAGGGATAACCGGGGAGCTGTTTTTT
TRBD2 TRBJ2-5 few TRBV7-2 CASSLGGRAGGTQYF TGTGCCAGCAGCTTAGGCGGGAGGGCCGGAGGGACCCAGTACTTC
. TRBJ2-3 few TRBV18 CASSPRGVYGTDTQYF TGTGCCAGCTCACCTAGGGGGGTGTACGGCACAGATACGCAGTATTTT
. TRBJ2-5 few TRBV7-3 CASSFGAQETQYF TGTGCCAGCAGCTTTGGGGCCCAAGAGACCCAGTACTTC
. TRBJ1-1 . TRBV6-6 CASSYSGSGRVTEAFF TGTGCCAGCAGTTACTCGGGGTCAGGGCGGGTCACTGAAGCTTTCTTT
. TRBJ1-2 . TRBV7-8 CASSLVGQGGGYTF TGTGCCAGCAGCTTAGTTGGTCAGGGCGGCGGCTACACCTTC
TRBD2 TRBJ2-1 . TRBV10-3 CAISESGLAGNEQFF TGTGCCATCAGTGAGTCCGGACTAGCGGGGAATGAGCAGTTCTTC
. TRBJ2-3 few TRBV19 CASGSNSASTDTQYF TGTGCCAGTGGGTCAAACAGCGCAAGTACAGATACGCAGTATTTT
. TRBJ1-1 many TRBV11-2 CASSQDPGRLNTEAFF TGTGCCAGCAGCCAAGACCCTGGTAGGCTGAACACTGAAGCTTTCTTT
. TRBJ2-2 few TRBV7-9 CASSLDSWDTGELFF TGTGCCAGCAGCTTAGATAGCTGGGACACCGGGGAGCTGTTTTTT
. TRBJ1-1 . TRBV11-3 CASSFESATEAFF TGTGCCAGCAGCTTCGAGTCCGCAACGGAAGCTTTCTTT
. TRBJ1-2 many TRBV15 CATSRGGSYGYTF TGTGCCACCAGCAGAGGTGGGAGCTATGGCTACACCTTC
. TRBJ2-7 few TRBV4-3 CASSQVRGFEQYF TGCGCCAGCAGCCAAGTCCGGGGGTTCGAGCAGTACTTC
. TRBJ2-5 . TRBV30 CAWSVPSGIMTQYF TGTGCCTGGAGTGTACCCAGCGGTATTATGACCCAGTACTTC
. TRBJ2-5 . TRBV5-1 CASSLTAKGETQYF TGCGCCAGCAGCCTGACTGCCAAGGGCGAGACCCAGTACTTC
. TRBJ2-3 once TRBV6-6 CASSYVTPSSTDTQYF TGTGCCAGCAGTTACGTCACCCCCTCCAGCACAGATACGCAGTATTTT
. TRBJ2-1 . TRBV28 CASSFWGPEQFF TGTGCCAGCAGTTTCTGGGGCCCTGAGCAGTTCTTC
. TRBJ1-1 . TRBV19 CASSITGYMNTEAFF TGTGCCAGTAGTATCACGGGGTACATGAACACTGAAGCTTTCTTT
TRBD2 TRBJ2-3 few TRBV5-1 CASSLESGISTDTQYF TGCGCCAGCAGCTTGGAAAGCGGGATTAGCACAGATACGCAGTATTTT
TRBD1 TRBJ2-2 many TRBV14 CASSQGTATGELFF TGTGCCAGCAGCCAGGGGACAGCGACCGGGGAGCTGTTTTTT
TRBD2 TRBJ2-5 few TRBV5-6 CASSLFSGGVETQYF TGTGCCAGCAGCTTGTTCAGCGGGGGGGTGGAGACCCAGTACTTC
. TRBJ2-3 few TRBV11-3 CASSSVMGVDTQYF TGTGCCAGCAGCTCTGTCATGGGGGTTGATACGCAGTATTTT
. TRBJ1-2 few TRBV25-1 CASSDHGLLNYGYTF TGTGCCAGCAGTGACCACGGACTGCTAAACTATGGCTACACCTTC
TRBD2 TRBJ2-5 . TRBV7-9 CASSFLAGGLRETQYF TGTGCCAGCAGCTTTCTAGCGGGGGGCCTGCGAGAGACCCAGTACTTC
TRBD1 TRBJ1-2 . TRBV5-4 CASSPDRGNYGYTF TGTGCCAGCAGCCCTGACAGGGGGAACTATGGCTACACCTTC